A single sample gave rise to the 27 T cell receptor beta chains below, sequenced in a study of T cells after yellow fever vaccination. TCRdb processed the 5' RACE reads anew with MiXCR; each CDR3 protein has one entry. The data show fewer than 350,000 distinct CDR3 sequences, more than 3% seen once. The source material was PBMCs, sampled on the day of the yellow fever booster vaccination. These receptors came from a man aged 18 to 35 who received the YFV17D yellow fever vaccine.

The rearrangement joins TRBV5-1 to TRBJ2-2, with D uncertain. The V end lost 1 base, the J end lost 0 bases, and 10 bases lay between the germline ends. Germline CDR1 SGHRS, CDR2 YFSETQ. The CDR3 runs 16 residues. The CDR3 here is CASSLKLAANTGELFF. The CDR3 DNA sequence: TGCGCCAGCAGCTTGAAACTGGCAGCGAACACCGGGGAGCTGTTTTTT. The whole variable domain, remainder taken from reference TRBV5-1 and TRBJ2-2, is KAGVTQTPRYLIKTRGQQVTLSCSPISGHRSVSWYQQTPGQGLQFLFEYFSETQRNKGNFPGRFSGRQFSNSRSEMNVSTLELGDSALYLCASSLKLAANTGELFFGEGSRLTVL.

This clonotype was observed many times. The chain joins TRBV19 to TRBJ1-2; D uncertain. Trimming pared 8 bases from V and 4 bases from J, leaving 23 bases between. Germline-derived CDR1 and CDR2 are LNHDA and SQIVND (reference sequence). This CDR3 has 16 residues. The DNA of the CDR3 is TGTGCCAGTCTCCCCTCTGGGAGCCGCCGCTTCTATGGCTACACCTTC. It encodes CASLPSGSRRFYGYTF.

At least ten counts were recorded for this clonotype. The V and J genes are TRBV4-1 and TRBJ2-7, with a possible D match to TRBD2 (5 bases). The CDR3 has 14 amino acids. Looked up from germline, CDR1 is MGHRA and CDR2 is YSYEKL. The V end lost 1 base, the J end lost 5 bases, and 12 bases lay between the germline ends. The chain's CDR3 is CASSQVVSGNEQYF. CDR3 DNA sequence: TGCGCCAGCAGCCAAGTGGTTTCGGGGAACGAGCAGTACTTC.

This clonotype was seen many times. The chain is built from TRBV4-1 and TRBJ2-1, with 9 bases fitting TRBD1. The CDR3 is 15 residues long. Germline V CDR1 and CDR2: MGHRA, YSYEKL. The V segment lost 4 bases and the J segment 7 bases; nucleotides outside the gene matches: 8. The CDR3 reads CASSPRQGGQNEQFF. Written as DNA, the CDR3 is TGCGCCAGCAGCCCGCGACAGGGGGGCCAGAATGAGCAGTTCTTC.

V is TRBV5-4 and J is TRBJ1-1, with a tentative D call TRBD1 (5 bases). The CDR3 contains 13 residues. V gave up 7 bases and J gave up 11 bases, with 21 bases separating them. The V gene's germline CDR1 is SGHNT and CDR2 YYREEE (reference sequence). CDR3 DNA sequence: TGTGCCAGCGGCCCTCCCCAGGGCGTAGCGGCTTTCTTT. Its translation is CASGPPQGVAAFF.

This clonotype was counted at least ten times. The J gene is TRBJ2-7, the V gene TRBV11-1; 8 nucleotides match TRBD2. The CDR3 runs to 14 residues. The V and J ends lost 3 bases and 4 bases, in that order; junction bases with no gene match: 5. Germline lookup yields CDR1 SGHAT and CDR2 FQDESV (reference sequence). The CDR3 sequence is CASSFRSGGYEQYF. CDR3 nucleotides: TGTGCCAGCAGCTTCCGGAGCGGGGGTTACGAGCAGTACTTC.

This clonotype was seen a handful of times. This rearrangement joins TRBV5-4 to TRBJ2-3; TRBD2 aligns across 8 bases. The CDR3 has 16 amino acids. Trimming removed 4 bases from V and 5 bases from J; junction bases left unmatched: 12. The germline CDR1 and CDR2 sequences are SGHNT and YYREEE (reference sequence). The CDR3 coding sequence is TGTGCCAGCAGCCCGTTCGGGCGGGGGGTTAAAGATACGCAGTATTTT. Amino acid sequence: CASSPFGRGVKDTQYF.

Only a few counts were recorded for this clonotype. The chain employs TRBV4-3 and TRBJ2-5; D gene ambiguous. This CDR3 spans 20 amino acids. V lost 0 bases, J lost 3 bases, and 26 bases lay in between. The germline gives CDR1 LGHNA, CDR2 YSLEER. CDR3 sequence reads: CASSQDLSYPGGGEEETQYF. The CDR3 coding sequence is TGCGCCAGCAGCCAAGATTTGTCCTATCCGGGCGGTGGGGAAGAAGAGACCCAGTACTTC.

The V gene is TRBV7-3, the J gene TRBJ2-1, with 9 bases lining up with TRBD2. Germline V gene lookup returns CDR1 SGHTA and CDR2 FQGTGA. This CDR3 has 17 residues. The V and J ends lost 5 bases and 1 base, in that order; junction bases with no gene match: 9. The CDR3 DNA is TGTGCCAGCAGCCCAAGGGGCGGGGGGGCGTCCTACAATGAGCAGTTCTTC. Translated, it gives CASSPRGGGASYNEQFF.

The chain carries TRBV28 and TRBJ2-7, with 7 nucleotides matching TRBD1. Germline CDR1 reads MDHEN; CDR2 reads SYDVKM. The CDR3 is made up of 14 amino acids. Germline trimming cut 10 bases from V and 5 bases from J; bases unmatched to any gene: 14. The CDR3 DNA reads TGTGCCACCAGCCCCACGAGGGGGCGAAACGAGCAGTACGTC. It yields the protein CATSPTRGRNEQYV.

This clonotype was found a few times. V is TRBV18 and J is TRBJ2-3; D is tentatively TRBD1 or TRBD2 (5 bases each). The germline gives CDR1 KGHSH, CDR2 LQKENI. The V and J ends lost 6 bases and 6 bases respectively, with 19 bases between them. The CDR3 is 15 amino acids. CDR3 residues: CASSPARGLSDTQYF. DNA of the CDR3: TGTGCCAGCTCCCCGGCACGGGGCCTCTCGGATACGCAGTATTTT.

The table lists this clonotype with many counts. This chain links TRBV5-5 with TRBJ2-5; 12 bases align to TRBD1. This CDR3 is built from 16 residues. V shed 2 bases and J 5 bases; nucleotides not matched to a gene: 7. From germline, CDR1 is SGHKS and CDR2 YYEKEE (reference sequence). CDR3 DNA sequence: TGTGCCAGCAGCTTTGGGACAGGGGGCCTCCGGGAGACCCAGTACTTC. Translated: CASSFGTGGLRETQYF.

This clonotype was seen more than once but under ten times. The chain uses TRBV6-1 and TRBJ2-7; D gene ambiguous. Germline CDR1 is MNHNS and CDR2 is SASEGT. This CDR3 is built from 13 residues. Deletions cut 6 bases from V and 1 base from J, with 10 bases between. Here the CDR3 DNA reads TGTGCCAGCAGCCGCAGTGTGTCCTACGAGCAGTACTTC. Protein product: CASSRSVSYEQYF.

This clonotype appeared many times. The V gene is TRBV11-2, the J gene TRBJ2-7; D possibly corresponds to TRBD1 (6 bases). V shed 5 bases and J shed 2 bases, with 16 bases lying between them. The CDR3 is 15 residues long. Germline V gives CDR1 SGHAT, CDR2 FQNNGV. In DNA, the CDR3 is TGTGCCAGCAGCCCTAGGTCTAGGGGGACCTACGAGCAGTACGTC. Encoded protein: CASSPRSRGTYEQYV.

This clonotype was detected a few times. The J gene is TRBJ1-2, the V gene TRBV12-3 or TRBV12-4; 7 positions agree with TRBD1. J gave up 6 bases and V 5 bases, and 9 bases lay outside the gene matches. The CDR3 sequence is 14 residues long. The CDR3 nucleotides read TGTGCCAGCAGTCCCTCAGGGGGTGGGAATGGCTACACCTTC. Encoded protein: CASSPSGGGNGYTF.

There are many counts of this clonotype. DNA for the CDR3: TGCAGTGCCCCAGCGGGCGGGGGATACACAGATACGCAGTATTTT. As protein: CSAPAGGGYTDTQYF. The rearrangement uses TRBV20-1 and TRBJ2-3; TRBD2 agrees at 7 bases. CDR1 DFQATT and CDR2 SNEGSKA come from the germline V gene (reference sequence). V gave up 6 bases and J gave up 2 bases; unmatched junction bases: 11. The CDR3 consists of 15 residues.

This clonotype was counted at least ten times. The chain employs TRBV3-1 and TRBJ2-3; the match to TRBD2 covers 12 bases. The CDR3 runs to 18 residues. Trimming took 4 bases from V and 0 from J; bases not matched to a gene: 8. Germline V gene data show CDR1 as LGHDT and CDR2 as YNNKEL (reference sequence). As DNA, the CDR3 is TGTGCCAGCAGCCGCGCACGACTAGCGGGAGCTAGCACAGATACGCAGTATTTT. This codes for CASSRARLAGASTDTQYF.

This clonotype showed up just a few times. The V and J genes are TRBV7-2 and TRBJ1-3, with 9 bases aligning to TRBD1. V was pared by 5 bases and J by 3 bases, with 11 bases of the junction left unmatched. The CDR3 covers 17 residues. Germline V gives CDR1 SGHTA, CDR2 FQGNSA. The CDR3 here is CASSPRAGTGNGNTIYF. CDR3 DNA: TGTGCCAGCAGCCCACGGGCGGGGACAGGGAATGGAAACACCATATATTTT.

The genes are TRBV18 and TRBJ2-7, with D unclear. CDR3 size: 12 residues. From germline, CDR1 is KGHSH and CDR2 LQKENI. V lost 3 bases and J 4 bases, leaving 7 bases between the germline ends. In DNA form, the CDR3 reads TGTGCCAGCTCACCCGCTTCGTACGAGCAGTACTTC. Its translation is CASSPASYEQYF.

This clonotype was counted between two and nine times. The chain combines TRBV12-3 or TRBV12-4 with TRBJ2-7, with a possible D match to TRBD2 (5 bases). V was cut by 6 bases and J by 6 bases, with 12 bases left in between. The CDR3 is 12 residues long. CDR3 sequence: CASRGGLSEQYF. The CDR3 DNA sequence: TGTGCCAGCAGGGGTGGACTTTCCGAGCAGTACTTC.

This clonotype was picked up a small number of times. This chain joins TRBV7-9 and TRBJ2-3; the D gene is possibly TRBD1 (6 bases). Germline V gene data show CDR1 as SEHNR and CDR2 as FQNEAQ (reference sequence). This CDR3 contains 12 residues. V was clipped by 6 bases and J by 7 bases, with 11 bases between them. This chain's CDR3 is CASSYQGYTQYF. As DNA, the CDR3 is TGTGCCAGCAGTTACCAGGGGTATACGCAGTATTTT.

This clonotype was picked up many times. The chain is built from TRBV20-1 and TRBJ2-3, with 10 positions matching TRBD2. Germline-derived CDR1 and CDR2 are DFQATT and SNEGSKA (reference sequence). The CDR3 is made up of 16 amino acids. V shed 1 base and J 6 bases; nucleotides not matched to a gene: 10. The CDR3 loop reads CSARVIVAGGRDTQYF. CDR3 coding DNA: TGCAGTGCTAGAGTAATTGTAGCGGGGGGAAGGGATACGCAGTATTTT.

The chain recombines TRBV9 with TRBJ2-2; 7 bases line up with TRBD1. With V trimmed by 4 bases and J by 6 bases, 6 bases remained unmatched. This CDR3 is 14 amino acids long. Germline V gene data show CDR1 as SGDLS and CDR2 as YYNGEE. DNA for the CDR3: TGTGCCAGCAGCATGGACAGGTCATCCGGGGAGCTGTTTTTT. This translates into CASSMDRSSGELFF. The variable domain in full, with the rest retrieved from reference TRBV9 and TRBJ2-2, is DSGVTQTPKHLITATGQRVTLRCSPRSGDLSVYWYQQSLDQGLQFLIQYYNGEERAKGNILERFSAQQFPDLHSELNLSSLELGDSALYFCASSMDRSSGELFFGEGSRLTVL.

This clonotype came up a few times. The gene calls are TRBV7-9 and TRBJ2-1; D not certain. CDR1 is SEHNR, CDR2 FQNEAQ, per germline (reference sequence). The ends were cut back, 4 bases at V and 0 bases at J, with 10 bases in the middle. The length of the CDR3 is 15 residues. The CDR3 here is CASSSHRRSYNEQFF. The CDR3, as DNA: TGTGCCAGCAGCTCCCACAGACGCTCCTACAATGAGCAGTTCTTC.

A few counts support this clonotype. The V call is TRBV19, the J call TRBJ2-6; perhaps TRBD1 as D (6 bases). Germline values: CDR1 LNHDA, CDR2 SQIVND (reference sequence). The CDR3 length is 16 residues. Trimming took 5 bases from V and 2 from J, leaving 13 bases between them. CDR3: CASSSRGLPGANVLTF. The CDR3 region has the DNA TGTGCCAGTAGTTCCAGGGGTTTGCCTGGGGCCAACGTCCTGACTTTC.

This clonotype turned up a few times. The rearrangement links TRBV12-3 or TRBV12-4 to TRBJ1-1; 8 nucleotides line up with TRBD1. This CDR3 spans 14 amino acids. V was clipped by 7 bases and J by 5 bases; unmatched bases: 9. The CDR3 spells CASTPGGRGTEAFF. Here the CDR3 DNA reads TGTGCCAGCACCCCAGGGGGCCGGGGAACTGAAGCTTTCTTT.

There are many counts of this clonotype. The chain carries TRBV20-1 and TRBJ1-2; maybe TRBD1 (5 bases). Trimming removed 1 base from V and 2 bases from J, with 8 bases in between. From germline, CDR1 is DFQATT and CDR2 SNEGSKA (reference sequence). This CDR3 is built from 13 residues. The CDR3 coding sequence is TGCAGTGCTAGAGTCAGGGAGAACTATGGCTACACCTTC. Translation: CSARVRENYGYTF.